This record looks at one T cell receptor (beta chain) sequence and its context. The CDR3 covers 15 residues. V lost 1 base and J lost 0, with 7 bases in between. The V gene's germline CDR1 is SGHVS and CDR2 FQNEAQ. This record belongs to a study of cytomegalovirus exposure and HLA in healthy donors. In the PCR, 60 Vbeta and 13 Jbeta primers were used. Data came from immunoSEQ multiplex PCR; TCRdb stores just in-frame clones and leaves some out. The data show 90,000 to 100,000 clones, with 60% to 85% seen just once and 4.5% to 6% held by the top ten. The gene calls are TRBV7-8 and TRBJ1-5, with D perhaps matching TRBD1 (6 bases). This clonotype was sampled from a woman between 40 and 50 years old in good health and CMV-seronegative. The sample was PBMCs. CDR3 sequence reads: CASSLGRGSNQPQHF. As DNA, the CDR3 is TGTGCCAGCAGCTTAGGCAGGGGTAGCAATCAGCCCCAGCATTTT.